Below, 2 T cell receptor beta chains from the same sample are listed, as sequenced in a study of T cells in Graves' hyperthyroidism and ophthalmopathy. Amplified TCR beta CDR3 regions derived from RNA transcripts. TCR CDR3 underwent first-round RT-PCR with the HTBI primer set. Via MiXCR, TCRdb re-called the multiplex PCR reads, giving one row per CDR3 protein. The table includes about 360,000 distinct CDR3 sequences, about 13% detected once. The sequenced sample consisted of blood. Source of these receptors: a woman between 18 and 29 years old with Graves' hyperthyroidism.

Of note for this clonotype: One junction end disagrees with the germline gene, perhaps due to a read error. The V call is TRBV28, the J call TRBJ2-6; TRBD2 matches at 7 bases. The CDR3 runs 15 residues. Germline V gives CDR1 MDHEN, CDR2 SYDVKM. The CDR3 spells CASRGGSSRANVLTF. CDR3 coding DNA: TGTGCCAGCAGGGGGGGGAGCTCTAGGGCCAACGTCCTGACTTTC.

In this sample, this clonotype turned up many times. V is TRBV20-1 and J is TRBJ2-3, with D perhaps matching TRBD2 (7 bases). Trimming removed 6 bases at V and 5 bases at J, with 15 bases between. This CDR3 spans 13 amino acids. The germline CDR1 and CDR2 sequences are DFQATT and SNEGSKA (reference sequence). CDR3 protein: CSAGGTRRDTQYF. The CDR3 DNA follows: TGCAGTGCGGGGGGGACACGGAGAGATACGCAGTATTTT.